This TCR beta chain was documented in a study of regulatory T cells in long-lasting Graves disease. Across the whole study: It was over 5 years of antithyroid drugs, with positive TSH receptor antibodies, that meant persistent Graves' disease. Study-level results: Persistent disease was associated with favored TRBV28 usage and with favored use of TRBJ1-2 and TRBJ2-5. The study found lower TCR diversity in persistent Graves' patients than in newly diagnosed ones.

TCR beta libraries were built with iRepertoire HTBI primers and Arm-PCR of CDR3 regions. TCRdb reanalysed the multiplex PCR reads using MiXCR and keeps one entry per CDR3 protein. This sample yields 300,000 to 350,000 distinct CDR3 sequences, of which about 18% are seen a single time; 25% to 35% belongs to the top ten. CDR1 is LGHDT and CDR2 is YNNKEL in the germline V gene (reference sequence). CDR3 length equals 15 residues. V lost 4 bases, J lost 2 bases, and 15 bases lay in between. This clonotype was counted ten times or more. Its antigen remains unidentified. As to time point: persistent/refractory GD, antithyroid drugs over 5 years with positive TRAb. From RNA extracted from PBMCs, the TCR library was made. American Thyroid Association guidelines defined Graves' disease diagnosis.

The sequence came from a female donor with Graves disease. The chain couples TRBV3-1 to TRBJ2-7, with TRBD2 as a possible D gene (6 bases). The specimen was peripheral blood mononuclear cells (PBMCs), collected when the disease was refractory, from a patient treated with antithyroid drugs. This CDR3 reads CASSPTRMGTYEQYF. In DNA, the CDR3 is TGTGCCAGCAGCCCGACTAGAATGGGGACCTACGAGCAGTACTTC.